A single sample gave rise to the 5 T cell receptor beta chains below, sequenced in a study of CD8 T cells in ankylosing spondylitis. Study-wide points: Apparently characteristic of ankylosing spondylitis blood was a TCR beta motif (under ten highly homologous variants).

Which antigens these TCRs recognize remains unknown. MiXCR, run by TCRdb on the 5' RACE reads, gives a single entry per CDR3 protein. This table has 670,000 or so distinct CDR3 sequences, around 20% appearing once. Input material: blood, either unsorted or a sorted T cell fraction (not recorded which). These receptors were obtained from a male donor with ankylosing spondylitis.

This clonotype was seen more than once but under ten times. The chain carries TRBV3-1 and TRBJ2-7; D uncertain. This CDR3 is built from 13 residues. The V gene lost 1 base and the J gene lost 6 bases, with 10 bases spanning the gap. Germline lookup yields CDR1 LGHDT and CDR2 YNNKEL (reference sequence). As DNA, the CDR3 is TGTGCCAGCAGCCAAGCGTGGGGTGGCGAGCAGTACTTC. Its translation: CASSQAWGGEQYF.

The chain employs TRBV5-1 and TRBJ2-7; D assignment may be TRBD1 or TRBD2 (5 bases each). V lost 4 bases and J lost 2, with 13 bases in between. The CDR3 extends over 14 amino acids. Germline V gives CDR1 SGHRS, CDR2 YFSETQ. The CDR3 DNA follows: TGCGCCAGCAGCCCCCGGGACGCAACCTACGAGCAGTACTTC. This sequence encodes CASSPRDATYEQYF.

This clonotype was picked up a small number of times. This chain uses TRBV13 with TRBJ2-1; TRBD2 is a possible D gene (6 bases). The CDR3 sequence is 14 residues long. Germline-derived CDR1 and CDR2 are PRHDT and FYEKMQ (reference sequence). V lost 4 bases and J lost 9, with 16 bases in between. DNA of the CDR3: TGTGCCAGCAGCTCCGGGACTCACGGGAGTGAGCAGTTCTTC. Encoded protein: CASSSGTHGSEQFF.

This clonotype has only a few counts. The chain couples TRBV7-3 to TRBJ2-3, with a weak D call TRBD2 (6 bases). The ends were cut back, 3 bases at V and 5 bases at J, with 12 bases in the middle. The CDR3 runs to 14 residues. Germline CDR1 SGHTA, CDR2 FQGTGA. In nucleotides, the CDR3 is TGTGCCAGCAGCTTCTCCGCTAGCGTAGATACGCAGTATTTT. Translating gives CASSFSASVDTQYF.

This clonotype was detected only a few times. The chain has TRBV12-3 or TRBV12-4 and TRBJ2-7; TRBD2 agrees at 10 bases. The CDR3 has 16 residues. The ends lost 6 bases at V and 2 bases at J; junction bases unmatched: 10. CDR3 in amino acids: CASSPTGSGRTYEQYF. The CDR3 nucleotides read TGTGCCAGCAGCCCCACCGGTAGCGGGAGGACCTACGAGCAGTACTTC.